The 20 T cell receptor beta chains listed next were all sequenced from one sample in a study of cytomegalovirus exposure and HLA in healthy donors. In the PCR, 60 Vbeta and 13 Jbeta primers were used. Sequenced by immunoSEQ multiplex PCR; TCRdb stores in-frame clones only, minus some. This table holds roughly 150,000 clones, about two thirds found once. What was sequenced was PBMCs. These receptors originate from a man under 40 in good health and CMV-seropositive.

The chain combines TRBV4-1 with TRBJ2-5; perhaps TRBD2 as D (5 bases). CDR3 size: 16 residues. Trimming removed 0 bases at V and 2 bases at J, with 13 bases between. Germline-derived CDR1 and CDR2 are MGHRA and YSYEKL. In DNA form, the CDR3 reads TGCGCCAGCAGCCAAGATACTAGTCAGCCTCAAGAGACCCAGTACTTC. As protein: CASSQDTSQPQETQYF.

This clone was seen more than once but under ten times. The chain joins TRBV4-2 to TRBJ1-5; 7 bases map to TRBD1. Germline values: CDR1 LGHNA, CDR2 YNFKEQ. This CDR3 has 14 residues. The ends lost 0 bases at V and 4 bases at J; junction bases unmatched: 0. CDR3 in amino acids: CASSQETGNQPQHF. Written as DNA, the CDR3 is TGTGCCAGCAGCCAAGAGACAGGGAATCAGCCCCAGCATTTT.

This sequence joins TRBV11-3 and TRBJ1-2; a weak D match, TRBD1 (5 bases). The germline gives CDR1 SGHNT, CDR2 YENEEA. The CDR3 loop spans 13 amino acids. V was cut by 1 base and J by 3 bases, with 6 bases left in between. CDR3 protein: CASSLARDYGYTF. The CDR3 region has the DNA TGTGCCAGCAGCTTAGCCAGGGACTATGGCTACACCTTC.

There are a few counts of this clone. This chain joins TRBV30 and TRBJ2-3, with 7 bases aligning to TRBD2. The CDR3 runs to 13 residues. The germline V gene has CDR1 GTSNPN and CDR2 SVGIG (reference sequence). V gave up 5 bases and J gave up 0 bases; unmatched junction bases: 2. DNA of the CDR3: TGTGCCTGGCTTAGCGGGAGCACAGATACGCAGTATTTT. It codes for CAWLSGSTDTQYF.

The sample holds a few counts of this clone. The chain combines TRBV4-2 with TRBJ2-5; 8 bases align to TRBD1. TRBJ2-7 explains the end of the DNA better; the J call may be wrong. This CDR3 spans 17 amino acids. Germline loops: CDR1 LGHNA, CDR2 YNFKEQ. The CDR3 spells CASSQASARGRVNEQYF. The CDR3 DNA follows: TGTGCCAGCAGCCAAGCCTCAGCCAGGGGGCGTGTAAACGAGCAGTACTTC.

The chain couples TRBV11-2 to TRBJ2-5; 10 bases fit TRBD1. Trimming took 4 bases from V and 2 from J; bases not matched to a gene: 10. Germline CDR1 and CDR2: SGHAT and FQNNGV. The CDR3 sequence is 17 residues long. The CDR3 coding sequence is TGTGCCAGCAGCTGGAGGGGGGGGGACAGGGGTCAAGAGACCCAGTACTTC. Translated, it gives CASSWRGGDRGQETQYF.

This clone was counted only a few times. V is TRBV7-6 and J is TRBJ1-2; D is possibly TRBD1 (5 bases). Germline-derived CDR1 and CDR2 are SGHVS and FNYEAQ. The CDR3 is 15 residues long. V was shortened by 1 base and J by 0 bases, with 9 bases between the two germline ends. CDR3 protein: CASSLEDTPNYGYTF. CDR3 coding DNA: TGTGCCAGCAGCTTAGAGGACACCCCTAACTATGGCTACACCTTC.

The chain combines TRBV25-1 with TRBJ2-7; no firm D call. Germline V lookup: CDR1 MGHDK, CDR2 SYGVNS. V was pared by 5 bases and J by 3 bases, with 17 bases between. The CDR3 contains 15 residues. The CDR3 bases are TGTGCCAGCAGTCCCCCGGCGGTGATAAACTACGAGCAGTACTTC. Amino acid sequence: CASSPPAVINYEQYF.

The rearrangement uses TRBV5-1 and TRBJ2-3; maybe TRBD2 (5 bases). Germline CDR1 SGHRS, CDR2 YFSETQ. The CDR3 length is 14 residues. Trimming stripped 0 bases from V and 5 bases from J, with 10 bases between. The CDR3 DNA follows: TGCGCCAGCAGCTTGGGGACTCCCTTAGATACGCAGTATTTT. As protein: CASSLGTPLDTQYF.

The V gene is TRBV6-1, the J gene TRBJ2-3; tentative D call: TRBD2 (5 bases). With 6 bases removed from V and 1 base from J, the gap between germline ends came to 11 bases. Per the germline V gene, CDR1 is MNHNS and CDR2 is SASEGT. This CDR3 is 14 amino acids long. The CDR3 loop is CASSLEEGTDTQYF. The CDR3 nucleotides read TGTGCCAGCAGCCTAGAGGAGGGCACAGATACGCAGTATTTT.

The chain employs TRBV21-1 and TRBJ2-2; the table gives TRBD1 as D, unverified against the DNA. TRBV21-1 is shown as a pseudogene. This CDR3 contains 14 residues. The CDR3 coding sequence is TGTGCCAGCAGCGGGACAGGGGCCACCGGGGAGCTGTTTTTT. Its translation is CASSGTGATGELFF.

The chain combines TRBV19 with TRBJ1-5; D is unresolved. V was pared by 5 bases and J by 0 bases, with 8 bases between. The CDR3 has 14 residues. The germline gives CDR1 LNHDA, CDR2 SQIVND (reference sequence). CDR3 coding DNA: TGTGCCAGTAGTCGAACAATTAGCAATCAGCCCCAGCATTTT. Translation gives CASSRTISNQPQHF.

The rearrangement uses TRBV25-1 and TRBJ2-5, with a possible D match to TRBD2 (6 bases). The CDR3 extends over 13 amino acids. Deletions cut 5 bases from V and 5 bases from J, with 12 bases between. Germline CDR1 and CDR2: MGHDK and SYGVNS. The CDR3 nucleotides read TGTGCCAGCAGTCCGGGAGACGTGGAGACCCAGTACTTC. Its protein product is CASSPGDVETQYF. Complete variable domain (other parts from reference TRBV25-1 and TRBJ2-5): EADIYQTPRYLVIGTGKKITLECSQTMGHDKMYWYQQDPGMELHLIHYSYGVNSTEKGDLSSESTVSRIRTEHFPLTLESARPSHTSQYLCASSPGDVETQYFGPGTRLLVL.

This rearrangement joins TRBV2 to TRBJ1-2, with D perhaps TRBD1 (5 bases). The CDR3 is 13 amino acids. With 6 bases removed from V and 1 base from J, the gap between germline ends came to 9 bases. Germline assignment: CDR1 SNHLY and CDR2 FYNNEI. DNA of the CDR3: TGTGCCAGCAGCGGGGGGTATAACTATGGCTACACCTTC. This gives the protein CASSGGYNYGYTF.

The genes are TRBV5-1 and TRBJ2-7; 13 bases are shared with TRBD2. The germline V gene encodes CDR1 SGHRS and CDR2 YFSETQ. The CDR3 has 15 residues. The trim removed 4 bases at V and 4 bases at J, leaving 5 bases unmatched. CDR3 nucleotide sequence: TGCGCCAGCAGCGAACTAGCGGGAGGGCCTTACGAGCAGTACTTC. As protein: CASSELAGGPYEQYF.

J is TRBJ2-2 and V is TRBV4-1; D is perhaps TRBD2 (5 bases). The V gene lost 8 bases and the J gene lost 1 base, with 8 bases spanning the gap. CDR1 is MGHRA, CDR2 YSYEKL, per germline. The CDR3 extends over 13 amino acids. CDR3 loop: CASSSGNTGELFF. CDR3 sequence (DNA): TGCGCCAGCTCAAGCGGGAACACCGGGGAGCTGTTTTTT.

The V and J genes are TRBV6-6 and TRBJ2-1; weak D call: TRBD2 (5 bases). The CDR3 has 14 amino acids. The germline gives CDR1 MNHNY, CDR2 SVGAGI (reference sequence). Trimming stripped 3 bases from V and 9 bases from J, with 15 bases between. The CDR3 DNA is TGTGCCAGCAGTTATGATCCTAGCCGAGGTGAGCAGTTCTTC. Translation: CASSYDPSRGEQFF.

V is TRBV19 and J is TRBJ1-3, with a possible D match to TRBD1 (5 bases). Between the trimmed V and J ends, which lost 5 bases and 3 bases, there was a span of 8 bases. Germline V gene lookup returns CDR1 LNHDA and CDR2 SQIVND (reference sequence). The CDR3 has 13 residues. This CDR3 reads CASSAGIGNTIYF. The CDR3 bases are TGTGCCAGTAGTGCAGGGATTGGAAACACCATATATTTT.

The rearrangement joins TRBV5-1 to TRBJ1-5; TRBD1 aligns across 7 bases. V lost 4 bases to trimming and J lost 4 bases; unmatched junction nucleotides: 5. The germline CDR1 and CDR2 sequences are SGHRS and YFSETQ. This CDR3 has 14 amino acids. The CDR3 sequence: CASSEKQGNQPQHF. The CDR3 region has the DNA TGCGCCAGCAGCGAAAAACAGGGGAATCAGCCCCAGCATTTT.

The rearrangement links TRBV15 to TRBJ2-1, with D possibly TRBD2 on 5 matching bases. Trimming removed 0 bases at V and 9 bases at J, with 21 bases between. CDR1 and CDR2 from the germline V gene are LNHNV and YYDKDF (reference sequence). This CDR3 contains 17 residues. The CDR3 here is CATSRDLRLRGRSEQFF. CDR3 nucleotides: TGTGCCACCAGCAGAGATCTGCGACTACGTGGAAGGTCTGAGCAGTTCTTC.